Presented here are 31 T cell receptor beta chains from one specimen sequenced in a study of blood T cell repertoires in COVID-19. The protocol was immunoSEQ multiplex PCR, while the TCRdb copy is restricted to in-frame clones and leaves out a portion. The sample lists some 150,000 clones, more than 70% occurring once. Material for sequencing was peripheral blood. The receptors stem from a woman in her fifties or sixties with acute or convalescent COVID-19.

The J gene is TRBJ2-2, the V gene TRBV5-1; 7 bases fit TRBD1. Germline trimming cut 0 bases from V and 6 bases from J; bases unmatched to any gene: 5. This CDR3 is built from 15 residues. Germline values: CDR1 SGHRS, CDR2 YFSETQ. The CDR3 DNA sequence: TGCGCCAGCAGCTTGGCCGTTCAGGGGGCCGGGGAGCTGTTTTTT. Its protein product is CASSLAVQGAGELFF.

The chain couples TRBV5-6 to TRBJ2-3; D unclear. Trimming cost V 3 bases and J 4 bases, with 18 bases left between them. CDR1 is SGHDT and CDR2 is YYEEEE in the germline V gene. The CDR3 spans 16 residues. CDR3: CASSWRVAVRSDTQYF. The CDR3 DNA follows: TGTGCCAGCAGCTGGAGAGTGGCGGTGAGATCAGATACGCAGTATTTT. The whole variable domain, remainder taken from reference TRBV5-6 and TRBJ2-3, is DAGVTQSPTHLIKTRGQQVTLRCSPKSGHDTVSWYQQALGQGPQFIFQYYEEEERQRGNFPDRFSGHQFPNYSSELNVNALLLGDSALYLCASSWRVAVRSDTQYFGPGTRLTVL.

CDR3 region: CASSLDAGGEKLFF. CDR3 nucleotide sequence: TGTGCCAGCAGCTTAGATGCAGGGGGCGAAAAACTGTTTTTT. The chain couples TRBV7-2 to TRBJ1-4, with TRBD1 matching over 8 bases. J gave up 8 bases and V 1 base, and 3 bases lay outside the gene matches. The CDR3 spans 14 residues. Germline V gene lookup returns CDR1 SGHTA and CDR2 FQGNSA.

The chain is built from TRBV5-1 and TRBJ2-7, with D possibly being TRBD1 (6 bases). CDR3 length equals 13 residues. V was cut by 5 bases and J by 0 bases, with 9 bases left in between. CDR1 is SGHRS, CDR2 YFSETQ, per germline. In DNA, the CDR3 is TGCGCCAGCAGGCAGGGGCCCTCCTACGAGCAGTACTTC. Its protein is CASRQGPSYEQYF. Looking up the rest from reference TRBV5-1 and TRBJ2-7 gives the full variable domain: KAGVTQTPRYLIKTRGQQVTLSCSPISGHRSVSWYQQTPGQGLQFLFEYFSETQRNKGNFPGRFSGRQFSNSRSEMNVSTLELGDSALYLCASRQGPSYEQYFGPGTRLTVT.

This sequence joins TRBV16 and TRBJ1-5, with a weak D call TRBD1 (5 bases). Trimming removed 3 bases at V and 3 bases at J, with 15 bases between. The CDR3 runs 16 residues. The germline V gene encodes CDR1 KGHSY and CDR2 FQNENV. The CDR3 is CASSQNSAGNNQPQHF. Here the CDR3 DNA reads TGTGCCAGCAGCCAGAACTCGGCAGGGAACAATCAGCCCCAGCATTTT. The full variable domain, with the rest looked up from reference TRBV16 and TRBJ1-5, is GEEVAQTPKHLVRGEGQKAKLYCAPIKGHSYVFWYQQVLKNEFKFLISFQNENVFDETGMPKERFSAKCLPNSPCSLEIQATKLEDSAVYFCASSQNSAGNNQPQHFGDGTRLSIL.

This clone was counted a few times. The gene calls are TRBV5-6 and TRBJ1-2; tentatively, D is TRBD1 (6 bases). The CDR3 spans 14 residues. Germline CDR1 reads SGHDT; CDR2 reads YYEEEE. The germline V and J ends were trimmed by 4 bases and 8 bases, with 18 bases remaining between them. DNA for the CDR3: TGTGCCAGCAGCCTGAGCGTGGGGGCTGGAGGCTACACCTTC. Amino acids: CASSLSVGAGGYTF.

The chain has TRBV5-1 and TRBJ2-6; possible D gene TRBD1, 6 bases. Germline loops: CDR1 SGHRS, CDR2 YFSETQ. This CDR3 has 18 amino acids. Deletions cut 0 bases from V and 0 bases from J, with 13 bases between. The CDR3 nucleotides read TGCGCCAGCAGCTTGGTACCTGGGGGCAACTCTGGGGCCAACGTCCTGACTTTC. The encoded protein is CASSLVPGGNSGANVLTF.

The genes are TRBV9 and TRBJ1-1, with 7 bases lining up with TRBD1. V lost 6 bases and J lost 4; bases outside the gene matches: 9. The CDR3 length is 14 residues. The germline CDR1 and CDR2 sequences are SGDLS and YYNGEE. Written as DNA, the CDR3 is TGTGCCAGCAATAGACAGAGGACAGGCACTGAAGCTTTCTTT. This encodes CASNRQRTGTEAFF.

DNA of the CDR3: TGCACCAGCAGCCAAGACCTAATACTAGGATTGGAGACCCAGTACTTC. Its protein product is CTSSQDLILGLETQYF. The gene calls are TRBV1 and TRBJ2-5; TRBD2 is the table's D call and was not checked against the DNA. TRBV1 is a pseudogene locus. This CDR3 comprises 16 residues.

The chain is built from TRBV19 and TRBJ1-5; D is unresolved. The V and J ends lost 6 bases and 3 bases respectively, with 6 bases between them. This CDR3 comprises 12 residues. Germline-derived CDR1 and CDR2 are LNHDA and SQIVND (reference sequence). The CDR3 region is CASSPYNQPQHF. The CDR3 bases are TGTGCCAGTAGCCCGTACAATCAGCCCCAGCATTTT.

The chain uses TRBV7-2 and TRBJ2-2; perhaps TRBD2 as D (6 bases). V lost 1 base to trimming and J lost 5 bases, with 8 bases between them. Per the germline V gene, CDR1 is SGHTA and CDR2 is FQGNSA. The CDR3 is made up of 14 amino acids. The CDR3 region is CASSLGGDTGELFF. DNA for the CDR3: TGTGCCAGCAGCTTAGGGGGGGATACCGGGGAGCTGTTTTTT.

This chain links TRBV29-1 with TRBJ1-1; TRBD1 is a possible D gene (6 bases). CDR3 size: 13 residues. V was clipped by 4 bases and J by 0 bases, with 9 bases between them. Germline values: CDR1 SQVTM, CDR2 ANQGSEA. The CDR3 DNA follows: TGCAGCGTTGGACAGGAGCTGAACACTGAAGCTTTCTTT. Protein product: CSVGQELNTEAFF. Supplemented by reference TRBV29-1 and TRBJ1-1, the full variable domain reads SAVISQKPSRDICQRGTSLTIQCQVDSQVTMMFWYRQQPGQSLTLIATANQGSEATYESGFVIDKFPISRPNLTFSTLTVSNMSPEDSSIYLCSVGQELNTEAFFGQGTRLTVV.

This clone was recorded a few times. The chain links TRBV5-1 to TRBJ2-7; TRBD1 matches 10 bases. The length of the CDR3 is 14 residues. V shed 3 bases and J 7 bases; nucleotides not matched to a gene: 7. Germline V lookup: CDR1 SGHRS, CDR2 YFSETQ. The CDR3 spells CASSSDRGHREQYF. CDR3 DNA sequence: TGCGCCAGCAGCTCCGACAGGGGGCATCGGGAGCAGTACTTC.

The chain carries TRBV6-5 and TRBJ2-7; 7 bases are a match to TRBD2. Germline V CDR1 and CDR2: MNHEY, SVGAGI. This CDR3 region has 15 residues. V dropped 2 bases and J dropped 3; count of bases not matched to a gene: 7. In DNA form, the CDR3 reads TGTGCCAGCAGTTACGCCCCTGGGGGGGACTACGAGCAGTACTTC. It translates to CASSYAPGGDYEQYF.

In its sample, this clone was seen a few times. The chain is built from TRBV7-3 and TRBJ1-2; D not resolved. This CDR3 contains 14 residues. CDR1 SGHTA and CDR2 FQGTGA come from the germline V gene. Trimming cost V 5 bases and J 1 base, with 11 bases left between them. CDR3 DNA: TGTGCCAGCAGCCTCGGAGGGATTAACTATGGCTACACCTTC. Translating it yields CASSLGGINYGYTF.

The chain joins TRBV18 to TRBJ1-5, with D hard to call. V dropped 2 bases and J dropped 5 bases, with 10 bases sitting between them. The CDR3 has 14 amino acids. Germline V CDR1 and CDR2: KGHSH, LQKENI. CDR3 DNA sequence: TGTGCCAGCTCACCAGACGAGGTCTATCAGCCCCAGCATTTT. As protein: CASSPDEVYQPQHF. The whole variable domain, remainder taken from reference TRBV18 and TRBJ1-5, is NAGVMQNPRHLVRRRGQEARLRCSPMKGHSHVYWYRQLPEEGLKFMVYLQKENIIDESGMPKERFSAEFPKEGPSILRIQQVVRGDSAAYFCASSPDEVYQPQHFGDGTRLSIL.

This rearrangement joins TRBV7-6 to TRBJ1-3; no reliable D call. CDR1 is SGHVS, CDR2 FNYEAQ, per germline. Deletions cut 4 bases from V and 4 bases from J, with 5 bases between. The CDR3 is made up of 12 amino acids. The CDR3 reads CASSSPGNTIYF. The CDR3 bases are TGTGCCAGCAGCTCCCCGGGAAACACCATATATTTT. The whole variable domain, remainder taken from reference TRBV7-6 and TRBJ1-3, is GAGVSQSPRYKVTKRGQDVALRCDPISGHVSLYWYRQALGQGPEFLTYFNYEAQQDKSGLPNDRFSAERPEGSISTLTIQRTEQRDSAMYRCASSSPGNTIYFGEGSWLTVV.

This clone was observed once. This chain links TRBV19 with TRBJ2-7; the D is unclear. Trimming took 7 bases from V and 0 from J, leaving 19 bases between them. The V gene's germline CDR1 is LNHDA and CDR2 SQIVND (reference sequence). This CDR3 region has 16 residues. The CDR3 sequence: CASNQNGGESSYEQYF. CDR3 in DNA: TGTGCCAGTAATCAAAACGGCGGAGAAAGCTCCTACGAGCAGTACTTC.

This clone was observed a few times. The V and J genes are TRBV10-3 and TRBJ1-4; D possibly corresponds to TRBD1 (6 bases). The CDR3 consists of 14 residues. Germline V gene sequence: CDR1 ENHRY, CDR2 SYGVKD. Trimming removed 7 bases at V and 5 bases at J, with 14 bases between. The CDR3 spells CAIKPGQGNEKLFF. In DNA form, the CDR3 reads TGTGCCATCAAACCGGGCCAGGGGAATGAAAAACTGTTTTTT.

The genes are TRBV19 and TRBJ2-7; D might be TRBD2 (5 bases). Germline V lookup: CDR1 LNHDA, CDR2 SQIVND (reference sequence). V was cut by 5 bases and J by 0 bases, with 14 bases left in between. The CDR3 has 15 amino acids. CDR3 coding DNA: TGTGCCAGTAGTGAGGGCCCTTGGGGCTCCTACGAGCAGTACTTC. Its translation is CASSEGPWGSYEQYF.

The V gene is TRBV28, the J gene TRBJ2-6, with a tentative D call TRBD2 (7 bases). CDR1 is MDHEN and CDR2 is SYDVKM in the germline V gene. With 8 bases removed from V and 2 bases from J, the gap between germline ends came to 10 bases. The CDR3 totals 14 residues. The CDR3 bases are TGTGCCAGCGGGGGGGCCACTGGGGCCAACGTCCTGACTTTC. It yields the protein CASGGATGANVLTF.

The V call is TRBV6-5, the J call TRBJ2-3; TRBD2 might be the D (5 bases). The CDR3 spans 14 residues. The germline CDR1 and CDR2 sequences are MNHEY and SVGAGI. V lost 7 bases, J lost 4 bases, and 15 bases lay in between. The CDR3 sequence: CASKLAGVADTQYF. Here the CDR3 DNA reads TGTGCCAGCAAGTTGGCCGGGGTAGCAGATACGCAGTATTTT.

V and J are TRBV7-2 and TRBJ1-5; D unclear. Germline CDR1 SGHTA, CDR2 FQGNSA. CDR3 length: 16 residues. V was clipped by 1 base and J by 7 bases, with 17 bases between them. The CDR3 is CASSLVAGGFTQPQHF. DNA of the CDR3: TGTGCCAGCAGCTTAGTTGCGGGCGGGTTTACACAGCCCCAGCATTTT.

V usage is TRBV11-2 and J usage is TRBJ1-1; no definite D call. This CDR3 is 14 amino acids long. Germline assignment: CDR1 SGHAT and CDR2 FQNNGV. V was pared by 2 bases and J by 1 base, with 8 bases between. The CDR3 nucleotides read TGTGCCAGCAGCTTATCCCGCGCGAACACTGAAGCTTTCTTT. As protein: CASSLSRANTEAFF. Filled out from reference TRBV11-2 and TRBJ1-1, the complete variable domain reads EAGVAQSPRYKIIEKRQSVAFWCNPISGHATLYWYQQILGQGPKLLIQFQNNGVVDDSQLPKDRFSAERLKGVDSTLKIQPAKLEDSAVYLCASSLSRANTEAFFGQGTRLTVV.

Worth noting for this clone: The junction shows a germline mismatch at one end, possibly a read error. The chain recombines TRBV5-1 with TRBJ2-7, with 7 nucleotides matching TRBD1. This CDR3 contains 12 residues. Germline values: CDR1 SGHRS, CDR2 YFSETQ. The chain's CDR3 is CASSLDRHEQYF. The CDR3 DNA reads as TGCGCCAGCAGTTTGGACAGGCACGAGCAGTACTTC.

In DNA form, the CDR3 reads TGTGCCAGCAGCTTTACAGGGAAAGAGACCCAGTACTTC. It specifies CASSFTGKETQYF. The chain carries TRBV7-2 and TRBJ2-5, with a possible D match to TRBD1 (6 bases). CDR1 and CDR2 (germline): SGHTA, FQGNSA. The CDR3 extends over 13 amino acids. The V and J ends lost 3 bases and 3 bases respectively, with 8 bases between them.

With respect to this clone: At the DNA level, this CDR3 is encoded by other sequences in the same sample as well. This chain's CDR3 is CASSLVSGLNQPQHF. In DNA form, the CDR3 reads TGTGCCAGCAGCCTCGTAAGCGGTCTAAATCAGCCCCAGCATTTT. This chain joins TRBV7-2 and TRBJ1-5; D gene uncertain. The CDR3 runs to 15 residues. V was trimmed by 5 bases and J by 4 bases, leaving 15 bases between them. The germline V gene encodes CDR1 SGHTA and CDR2 FQGNSA.

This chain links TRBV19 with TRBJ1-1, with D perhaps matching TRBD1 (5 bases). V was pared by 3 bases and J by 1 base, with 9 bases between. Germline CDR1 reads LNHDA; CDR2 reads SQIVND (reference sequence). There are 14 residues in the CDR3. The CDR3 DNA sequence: TGTGCCAGTAGTATCGGCCAGGGGAACACTGAAGCTTTCTTT. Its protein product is CASSIGQGNTEAFF.

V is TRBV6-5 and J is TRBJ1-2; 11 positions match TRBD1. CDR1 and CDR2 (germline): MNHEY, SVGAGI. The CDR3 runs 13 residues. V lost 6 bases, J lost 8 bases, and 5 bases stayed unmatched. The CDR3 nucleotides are TGTGCCAGCAGCCAGGGACAGGGGGGCGGCTACACCTTC. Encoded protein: CASSQGQGGGYTF.

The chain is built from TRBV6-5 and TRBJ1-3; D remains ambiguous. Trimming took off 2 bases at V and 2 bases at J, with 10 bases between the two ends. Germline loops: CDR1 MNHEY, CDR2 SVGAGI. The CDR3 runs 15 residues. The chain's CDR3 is CASSYGQTAGNTIYF. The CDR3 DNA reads TGTGCCAGCAGTTACGGTCAAACTGCTGGAAACACCATATATTTT.

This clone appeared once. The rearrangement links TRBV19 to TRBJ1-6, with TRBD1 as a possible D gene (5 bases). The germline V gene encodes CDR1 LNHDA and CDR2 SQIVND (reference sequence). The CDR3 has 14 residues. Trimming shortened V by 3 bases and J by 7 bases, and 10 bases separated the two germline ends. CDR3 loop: CASSMRQGNSPLHF. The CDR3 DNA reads TGTGCCAGTAGTATGAGGCAGGGAAATTCACCCCTCCACTTT.